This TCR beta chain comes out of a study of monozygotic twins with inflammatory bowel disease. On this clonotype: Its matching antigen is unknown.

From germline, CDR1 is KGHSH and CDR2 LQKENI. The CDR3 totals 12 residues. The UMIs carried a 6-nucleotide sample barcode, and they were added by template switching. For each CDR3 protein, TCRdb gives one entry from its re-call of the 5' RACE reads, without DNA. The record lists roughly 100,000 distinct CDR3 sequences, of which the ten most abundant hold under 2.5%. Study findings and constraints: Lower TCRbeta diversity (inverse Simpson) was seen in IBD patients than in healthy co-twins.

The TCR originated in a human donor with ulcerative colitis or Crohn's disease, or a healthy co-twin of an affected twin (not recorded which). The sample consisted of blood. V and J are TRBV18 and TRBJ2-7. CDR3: CASSRETYEQYF.